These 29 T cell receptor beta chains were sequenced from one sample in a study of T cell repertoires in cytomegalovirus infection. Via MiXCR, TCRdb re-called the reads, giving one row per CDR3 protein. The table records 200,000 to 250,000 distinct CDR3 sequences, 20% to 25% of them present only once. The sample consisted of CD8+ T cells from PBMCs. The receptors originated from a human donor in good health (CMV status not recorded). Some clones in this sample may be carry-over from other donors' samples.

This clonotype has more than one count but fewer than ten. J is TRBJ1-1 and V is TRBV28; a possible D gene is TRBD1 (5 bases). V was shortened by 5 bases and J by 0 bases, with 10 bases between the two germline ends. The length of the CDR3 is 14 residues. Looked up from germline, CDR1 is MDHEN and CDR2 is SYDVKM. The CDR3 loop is CASSPGTLNTEAFF. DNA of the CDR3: TGTGCCAGCAGTCCCGGGACCTTGAACACTGAAGCTTTCTTT.

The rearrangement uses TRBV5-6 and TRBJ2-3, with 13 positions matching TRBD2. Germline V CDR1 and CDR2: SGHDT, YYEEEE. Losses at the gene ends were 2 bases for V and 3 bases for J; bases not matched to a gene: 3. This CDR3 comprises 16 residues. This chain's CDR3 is CASSFGTSGATDTQYF. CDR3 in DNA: TGTGCCAGCAGCTTCGGGACTAGCGGGGCGACAGATACGCAGTATTTT. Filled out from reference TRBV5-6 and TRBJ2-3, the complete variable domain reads DAGVTQSPTHLIKTRGQQVTLRCSPKSGHDTVSWYQQALGQGPQFIFQYYEEEERQRGNFPDRFSGHQFPNYSSELNVNALLLGDSALYLCASSFGTSGATDTQYFGPGTRLTVL.

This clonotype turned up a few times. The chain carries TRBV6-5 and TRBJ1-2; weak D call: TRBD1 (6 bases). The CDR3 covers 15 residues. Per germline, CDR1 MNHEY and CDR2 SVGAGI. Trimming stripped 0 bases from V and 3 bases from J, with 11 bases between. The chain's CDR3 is CASSYSEQGYYGYTF. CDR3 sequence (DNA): TGTGCCAGCAGTTACTCTGAACAGGGATACTATGGCTACACCTTC.

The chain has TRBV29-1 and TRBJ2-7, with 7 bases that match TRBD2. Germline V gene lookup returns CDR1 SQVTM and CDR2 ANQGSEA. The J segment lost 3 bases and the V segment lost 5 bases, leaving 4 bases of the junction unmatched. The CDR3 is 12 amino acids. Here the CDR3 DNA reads TGCAGCGTTCGAGGGACTAACTACGAGCAGTACTTC. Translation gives CSVRGTNYEQYF.

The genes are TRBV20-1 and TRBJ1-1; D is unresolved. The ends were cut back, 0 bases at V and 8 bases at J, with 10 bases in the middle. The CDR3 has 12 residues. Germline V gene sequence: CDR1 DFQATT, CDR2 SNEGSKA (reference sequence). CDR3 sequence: CSARENLGEAFF. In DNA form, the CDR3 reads TGCAGTGCTAGAGAAAATCTAGGAGAAGCTTTCTTT.

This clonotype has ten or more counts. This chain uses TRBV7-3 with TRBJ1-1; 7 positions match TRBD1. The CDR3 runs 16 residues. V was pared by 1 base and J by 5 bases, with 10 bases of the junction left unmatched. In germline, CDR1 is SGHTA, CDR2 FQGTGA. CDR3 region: CASSLIGPGGKTEAFF. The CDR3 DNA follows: TGTGCCAGCAGCTTAATTGGGCCAGGGGGGAAGACTGAAGCTTTCTTT. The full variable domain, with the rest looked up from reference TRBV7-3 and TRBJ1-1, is GAGVSQTPSNKVTEKGKYVELRCDPISGHTALYWYRQSLGQGPEFLIYFQGTGAADDSGLPNDRFFAVRPEGSVSTLKIQRTERGDSAVYLCASSLIGPGGKTEAFFGQGTRLTVV.

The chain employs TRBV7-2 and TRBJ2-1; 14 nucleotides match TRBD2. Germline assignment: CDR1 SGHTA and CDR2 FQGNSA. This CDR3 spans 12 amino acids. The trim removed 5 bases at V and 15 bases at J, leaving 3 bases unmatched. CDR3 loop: CASSGLAGGPFF. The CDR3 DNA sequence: TGTGCCAGCAGCGGACTAGCGGGGGGTCCGTTCTTC.

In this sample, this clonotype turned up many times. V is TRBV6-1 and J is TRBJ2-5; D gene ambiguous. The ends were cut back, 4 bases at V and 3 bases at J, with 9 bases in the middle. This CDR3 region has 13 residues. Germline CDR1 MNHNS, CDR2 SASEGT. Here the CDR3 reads CASSGLTEETQYF. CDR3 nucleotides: TGTGCCAGCAGTGGACTGACCGAAGAGACCCAGTACTTC.

CDR3 loop: CASSLVRQVETQYF. The CDR3 DNA follows: TGTGCCAGCAGCTTAGTACGGCAGGTGGAGACCCAGTACTTC. The V call is TRBV7-8, the J call TRBJ2-5; D call uncertain. The CDR3 extends over 14 amino acids. V was trimmed by 1 base and J by 5 bases, leaving 11 bases between them. The germline V gene encodes CDR1 SGHVS and CDR2 FQNEAQ. Drawing the rest from reference TRBV7-8 and TRBJ2-5, the complete variable domain is GAGVSQSPRYKVAKRGQDVALRCDPISGHVSLFWYQQALGQGPEFLTYFQNEAQLDKSGLPSDRFFAERPEGSVSTLKIQRTQQEDSAVYLCASSLVRQVETQYFGPGTRLLVL.

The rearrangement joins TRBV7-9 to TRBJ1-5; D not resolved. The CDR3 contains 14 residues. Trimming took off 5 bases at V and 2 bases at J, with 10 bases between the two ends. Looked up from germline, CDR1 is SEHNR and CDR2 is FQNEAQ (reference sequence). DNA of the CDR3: TGTGCCAGCAGCCAAGCAGAAGGCAATCAGCCCCAGCATTTT. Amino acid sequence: CASSQAEGNQPQHF.

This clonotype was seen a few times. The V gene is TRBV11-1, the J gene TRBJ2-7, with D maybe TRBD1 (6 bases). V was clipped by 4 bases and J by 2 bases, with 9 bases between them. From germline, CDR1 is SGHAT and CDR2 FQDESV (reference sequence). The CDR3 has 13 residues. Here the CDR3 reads CASSYTGTYEQYF. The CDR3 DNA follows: TGTGCCAGCAGCTATACAGGGACCTACGAGCAGTACTTC.

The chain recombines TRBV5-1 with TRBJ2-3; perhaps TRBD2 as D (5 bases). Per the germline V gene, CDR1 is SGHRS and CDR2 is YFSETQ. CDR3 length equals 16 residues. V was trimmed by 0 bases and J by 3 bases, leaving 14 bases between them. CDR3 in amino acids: CASSLEVRGSTDTQYF. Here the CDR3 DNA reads TGCGCCAGCAGCTTGGAGGTTCGAGGGTCTACAGATACGCAGTATTTT.

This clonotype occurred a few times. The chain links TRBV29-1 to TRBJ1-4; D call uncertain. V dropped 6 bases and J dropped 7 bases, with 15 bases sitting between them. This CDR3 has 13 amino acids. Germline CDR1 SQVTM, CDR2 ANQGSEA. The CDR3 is CSVFVLPLEKLFF. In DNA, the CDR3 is TGCAGCGTGTTTGTACTCCCTCTTGAAAAACTGTTTTTT.

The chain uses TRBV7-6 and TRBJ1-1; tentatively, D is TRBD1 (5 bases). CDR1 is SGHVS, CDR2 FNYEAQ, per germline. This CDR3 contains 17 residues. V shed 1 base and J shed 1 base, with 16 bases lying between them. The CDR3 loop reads CASSLDPSTAKNTEAFF. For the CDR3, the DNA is TGTGCCAGCAGCTTAGATCCCTCGACAGCGAAGAACACTGAAGCTTTCTTT.

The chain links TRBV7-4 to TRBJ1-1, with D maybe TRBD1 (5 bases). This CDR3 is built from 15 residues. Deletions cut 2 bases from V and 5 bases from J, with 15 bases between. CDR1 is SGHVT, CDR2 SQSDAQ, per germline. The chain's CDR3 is CASSLTRGLRTEAFF. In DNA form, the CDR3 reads TGTGCCAGCAGCTTAACCCGGGGCCTAAGGACTGAAGCTTTCTTT.

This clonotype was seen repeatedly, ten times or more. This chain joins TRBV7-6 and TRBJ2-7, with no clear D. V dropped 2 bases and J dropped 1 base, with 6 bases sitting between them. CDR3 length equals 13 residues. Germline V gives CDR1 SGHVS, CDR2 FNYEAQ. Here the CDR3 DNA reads TGTGCCAGCAGCTTATCTATTTCCTACGAGCAGTACTTC. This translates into CASSLSISYEQYF.

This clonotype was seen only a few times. In nucleotides, the CDR3 is TGTGCCAGTAGCATATTCACAAACACCGGGGAGCTGTTTTTT. This codes for CASSIFTNTGELFF. The rearrangement joins TRBV19 to TRBJ2-2; D unclear. The CDR3 runs 14 residues. V dropped 6 bases and J dropped 2 bases, with 10 bases sitting between them. CDR1 and CDR2 from the germline V gene are LNHDA and SQIVND (reference sequence).

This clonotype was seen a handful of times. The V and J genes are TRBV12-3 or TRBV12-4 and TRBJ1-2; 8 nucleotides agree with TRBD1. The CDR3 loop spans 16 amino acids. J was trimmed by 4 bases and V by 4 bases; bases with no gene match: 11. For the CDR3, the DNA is TGTGCCAGCAGTTCCCCTAATTCAGGGGGCGGCTATGGCTACACCTTC. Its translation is CASSSPNSGGGYGYTF.

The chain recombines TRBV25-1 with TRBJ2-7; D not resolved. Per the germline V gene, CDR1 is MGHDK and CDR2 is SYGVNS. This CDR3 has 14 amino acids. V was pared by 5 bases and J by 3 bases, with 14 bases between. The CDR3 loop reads CASSPRADGYEQYF. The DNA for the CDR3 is TGTGCCAGCAGTCCAAGGGCGGACGGCTACGAGCAGTACTTC.

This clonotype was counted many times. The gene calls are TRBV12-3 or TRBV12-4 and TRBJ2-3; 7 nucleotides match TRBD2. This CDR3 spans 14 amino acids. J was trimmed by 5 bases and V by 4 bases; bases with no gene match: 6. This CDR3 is CASSSPGREDTQYF. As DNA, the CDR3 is TGTGCCAGCAGTTCCCCGGGGAGGGAAGATACGCAGTATTTT.

CDR3 residues: CASSEGRTAHTEAFF. The CDR3 region has the DNA TGTGCCAGCAGTGAAGGCCGGACGGCCCACACTGAAGCTTTCTTT. The V call is TRBV2, the J call TRBJ1-1; no clear D. Trimming took off 1 base at V and 3 bases at J, with 12 bases between the two ends. Germline CDR1 and CDR2: SNHLY and FYNNEI. The CDR3 consists of 15 residues.

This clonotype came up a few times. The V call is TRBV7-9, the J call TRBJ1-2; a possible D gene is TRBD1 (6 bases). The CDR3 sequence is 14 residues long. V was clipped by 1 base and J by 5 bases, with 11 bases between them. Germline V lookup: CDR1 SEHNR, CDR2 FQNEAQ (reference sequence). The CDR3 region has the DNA TGTGCCAGCAGCTTAGGGGCGGGGGCGTATGGCTACACCTTC. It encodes CASSLGAGAYGYTF. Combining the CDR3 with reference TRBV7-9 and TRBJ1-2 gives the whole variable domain DTGVSQNPRHKITKRGQNVTFRCDPISEHNRLYWYRQTLGQGPEFLTYFQNEAQLEKSRLLSDRFSAERPKGSFSTLEIQRTEQGDSAMYLCASSLGAGAYGYTFGSGTRLTVV.

CDR3 sequence: CATSDFGETQYF. CDR3 sequence (DNA): TGTGCCACCAGTGATTTCGGGGAGACCCAGTACTTC. The rearrangement joins TRBV24-1 to TRBJ2-5; D not certain. CDR3 length: 12 amino acids. Trimming stripped 1 base from V and 5 bases from J, with 4 bases between. Germline assignment: CDR1 KGHDR and CDR2 SFDVKD.

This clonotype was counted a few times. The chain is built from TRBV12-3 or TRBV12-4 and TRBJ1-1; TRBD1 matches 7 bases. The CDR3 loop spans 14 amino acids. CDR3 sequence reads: CATESDRANTEAFF. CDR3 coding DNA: TGTGCGACTGAATCAGACAGGGCGAACACTGAAGCTTTCTTT.

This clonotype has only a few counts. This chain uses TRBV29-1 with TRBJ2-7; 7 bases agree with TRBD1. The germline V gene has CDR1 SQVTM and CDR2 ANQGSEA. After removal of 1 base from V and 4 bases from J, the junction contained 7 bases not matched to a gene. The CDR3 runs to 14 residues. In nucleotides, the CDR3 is TGCAGCGTTGAAGGCCCGGGGACAGAGTACGAGCAGTACTTC. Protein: CSVEGPGTEYEQYF.

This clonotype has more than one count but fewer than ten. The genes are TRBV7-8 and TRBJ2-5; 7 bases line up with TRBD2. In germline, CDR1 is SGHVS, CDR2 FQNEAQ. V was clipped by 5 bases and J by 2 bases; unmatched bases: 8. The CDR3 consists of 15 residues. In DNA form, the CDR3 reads TGTGCCAGCAGCCCAGCGGCGGGGGTACAAGAGACCCAGTACTTC. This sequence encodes CASSPAAGVQETQYF.

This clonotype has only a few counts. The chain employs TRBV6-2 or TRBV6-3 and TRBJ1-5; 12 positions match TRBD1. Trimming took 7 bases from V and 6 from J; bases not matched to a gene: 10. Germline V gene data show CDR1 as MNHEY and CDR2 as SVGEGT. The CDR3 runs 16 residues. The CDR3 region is CASTDGDRGLGQPQHF. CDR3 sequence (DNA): TGTGCCAGCACCGACGGGGACAGGGGGCTCGGTCAGCCCCAGCATTTT.

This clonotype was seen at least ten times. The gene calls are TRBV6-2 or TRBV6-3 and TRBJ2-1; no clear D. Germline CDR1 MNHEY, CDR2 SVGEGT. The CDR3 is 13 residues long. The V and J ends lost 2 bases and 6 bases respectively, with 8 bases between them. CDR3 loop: CASSYGSPNEQFF. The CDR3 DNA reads TGTGCCAGCAGTTACGGATCCCCCAATGAGCAGTTCTTC.

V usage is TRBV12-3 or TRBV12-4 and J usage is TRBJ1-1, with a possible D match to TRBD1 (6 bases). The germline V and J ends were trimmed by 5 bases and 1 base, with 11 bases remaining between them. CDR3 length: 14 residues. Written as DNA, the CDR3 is TGTGCCAGCAGTCTCCAGGGACAGAACACTGAAGCTTTCTTT. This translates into CASSLQGQNTEAFF.